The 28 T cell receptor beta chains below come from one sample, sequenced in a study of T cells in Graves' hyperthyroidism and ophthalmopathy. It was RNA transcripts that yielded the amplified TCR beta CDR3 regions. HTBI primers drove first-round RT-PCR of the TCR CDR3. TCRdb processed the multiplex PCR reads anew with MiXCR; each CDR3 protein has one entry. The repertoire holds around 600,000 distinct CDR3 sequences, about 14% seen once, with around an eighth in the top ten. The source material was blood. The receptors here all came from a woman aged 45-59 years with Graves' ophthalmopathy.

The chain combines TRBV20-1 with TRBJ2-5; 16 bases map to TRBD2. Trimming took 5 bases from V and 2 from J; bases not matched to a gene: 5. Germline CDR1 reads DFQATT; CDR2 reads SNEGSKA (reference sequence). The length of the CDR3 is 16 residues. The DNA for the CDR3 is TGCAGTGCTGGGACTAGCGGGAGGGTGAGGCAAGAGACCCAGTACTTC. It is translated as CSAGTSGRVRQETQYF.

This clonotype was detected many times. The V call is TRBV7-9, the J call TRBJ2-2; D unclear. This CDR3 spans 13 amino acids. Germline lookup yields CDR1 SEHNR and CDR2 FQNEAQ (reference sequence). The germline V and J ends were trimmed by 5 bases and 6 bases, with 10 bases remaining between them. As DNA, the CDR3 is TGTGCCAGCAGCCCCCCTACCGCCGGGGAGCTGTTTTTT. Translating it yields CASSPPTAGELFF.

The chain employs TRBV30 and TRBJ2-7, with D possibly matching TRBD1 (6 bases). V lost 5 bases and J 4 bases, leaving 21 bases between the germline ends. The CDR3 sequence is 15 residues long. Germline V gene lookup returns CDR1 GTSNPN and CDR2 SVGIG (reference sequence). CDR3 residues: CAWGSPTGLMYEQYF. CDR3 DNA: TGTGCCTGGGGTTCACCCACAGGGCTTATGTACGAGCAGTACTTC.

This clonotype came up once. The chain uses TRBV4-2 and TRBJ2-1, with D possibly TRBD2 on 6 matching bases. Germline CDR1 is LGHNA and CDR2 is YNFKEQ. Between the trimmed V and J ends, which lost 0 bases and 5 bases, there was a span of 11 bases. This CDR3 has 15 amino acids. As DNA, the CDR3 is TGTGCCAGCAGCCAAGATTGGGAGGTTAACAATGAGCAGTTCTTC. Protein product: CASSQDWEVNNEQFF.

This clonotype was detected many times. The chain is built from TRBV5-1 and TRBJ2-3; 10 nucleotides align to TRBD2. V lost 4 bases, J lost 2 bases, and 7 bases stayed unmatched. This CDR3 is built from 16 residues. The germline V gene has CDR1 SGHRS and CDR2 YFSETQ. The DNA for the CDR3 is TGCGCCAGCAGCCGCGGACTAGCGGATCCCACAGATACGCAGTATTTT. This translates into CASSRGLADPTDTQYF.

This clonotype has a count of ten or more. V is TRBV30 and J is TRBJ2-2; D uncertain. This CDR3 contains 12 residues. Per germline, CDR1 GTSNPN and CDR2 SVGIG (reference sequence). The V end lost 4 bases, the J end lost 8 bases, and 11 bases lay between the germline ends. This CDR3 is CAWIRAVGELFF. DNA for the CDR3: TGTGCCTGGATAAGGGCCGTTGGGGAGCTGTTTTTT.

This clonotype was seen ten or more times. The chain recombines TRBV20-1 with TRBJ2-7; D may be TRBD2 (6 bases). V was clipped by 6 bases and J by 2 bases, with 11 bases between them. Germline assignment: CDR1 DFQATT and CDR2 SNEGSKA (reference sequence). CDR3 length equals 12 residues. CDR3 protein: CSAYRGTYEQYF. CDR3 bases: TGCAGTGCCTATCGGGGGACCTACGAGCAGTACTTC.

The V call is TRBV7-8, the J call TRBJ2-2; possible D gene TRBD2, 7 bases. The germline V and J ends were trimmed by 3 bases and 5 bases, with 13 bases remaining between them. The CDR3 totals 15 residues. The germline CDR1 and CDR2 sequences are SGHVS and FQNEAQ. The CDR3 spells CASSFGGRGTGELFF. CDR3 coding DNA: TGTGCCAGCAGCTTCGGTGGGAGGGGGACCGGGGAGCTGTTTTTT.

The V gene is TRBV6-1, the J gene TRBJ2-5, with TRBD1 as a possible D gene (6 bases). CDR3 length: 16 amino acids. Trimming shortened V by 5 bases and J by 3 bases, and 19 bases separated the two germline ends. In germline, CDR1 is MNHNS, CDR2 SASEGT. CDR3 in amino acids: CASSRPVTGTKETQYF. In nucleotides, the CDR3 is TGTGCCAGCAGTAGACCGGTGACAGGCACAAAAGAGACCCAGTACTTC.

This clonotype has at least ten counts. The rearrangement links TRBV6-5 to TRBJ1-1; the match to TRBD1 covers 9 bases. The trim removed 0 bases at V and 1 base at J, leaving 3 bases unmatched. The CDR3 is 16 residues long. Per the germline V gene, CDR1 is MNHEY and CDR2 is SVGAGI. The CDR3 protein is CASSYSADRGNTEAFF. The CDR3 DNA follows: TGTGCCAGCAGTTACTCAGCGGACAGGGGGAACACTGAAGCTTTCTTT.

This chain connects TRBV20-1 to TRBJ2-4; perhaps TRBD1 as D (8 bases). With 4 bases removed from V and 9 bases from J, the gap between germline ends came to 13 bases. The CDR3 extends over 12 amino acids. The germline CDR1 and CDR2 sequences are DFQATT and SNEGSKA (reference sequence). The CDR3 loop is CSATDREGIQYF. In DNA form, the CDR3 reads TGCAGTGCTACGGACAGGGAGGGCATTCAGTACTTC.

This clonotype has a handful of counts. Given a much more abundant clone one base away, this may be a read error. This CDR3 reads CASSLGFRNQETQYF. The CDR3 nucleotides read TGTGCCAGCAGTTTAGGTTTTCGAAATCAAGAGACCCAGTACTTC. V gene TRBV12-3 or TRBV12-4 combines with J gene TRBJ2-5, with D hard to call. The CDR3 runs to 15 residues. Deletions cut 1 base from V and 2 bases from J, with 11 bases between.

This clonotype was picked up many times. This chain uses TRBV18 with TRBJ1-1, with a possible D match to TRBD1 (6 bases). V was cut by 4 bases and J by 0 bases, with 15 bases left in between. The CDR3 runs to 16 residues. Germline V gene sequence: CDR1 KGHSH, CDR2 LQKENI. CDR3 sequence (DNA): TGTGCCAGCTCACAGAGGTTGGACAGTATGAACACTGAAGCTTTCTTT. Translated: CASSQRLDSMNTEAFF.

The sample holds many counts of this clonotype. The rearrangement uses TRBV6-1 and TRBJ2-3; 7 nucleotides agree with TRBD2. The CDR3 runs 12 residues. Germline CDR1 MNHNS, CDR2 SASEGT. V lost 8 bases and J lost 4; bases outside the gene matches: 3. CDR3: CASGSGADTQYF. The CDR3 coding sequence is TGTGCCAGCGGAAGCGGGGCAGATACGCAGTATTTT.

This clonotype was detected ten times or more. The chain's CDR3 is CSARGLAGATANYNEQFF. The CDR3 bases are TGCAGTGCTAGGGGACTAGCGGGCGCGACAGCTAACTACAATGAGCAGTTCTTC. This rearrangement joins TRBV20-1 to TRBJ2-1, with 12 nucleotides matching TRBD2. Germline trimming cut 3 bases from V and 3 bases from J; bases unmatched to any gene: 12. Germline V lookup: CDR1 DFQATT, CDR2 SNEGSKA (reference sequence). The CDR3 totals 18 residues.

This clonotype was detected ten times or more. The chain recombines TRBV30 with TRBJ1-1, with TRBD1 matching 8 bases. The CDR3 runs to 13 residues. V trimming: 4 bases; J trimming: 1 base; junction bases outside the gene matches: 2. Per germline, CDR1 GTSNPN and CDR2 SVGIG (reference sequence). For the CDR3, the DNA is TGTGCCTGGATGACAGGGGCGAACACTGAAGCTTTCTTT. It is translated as CAWMTGANTEAFF.

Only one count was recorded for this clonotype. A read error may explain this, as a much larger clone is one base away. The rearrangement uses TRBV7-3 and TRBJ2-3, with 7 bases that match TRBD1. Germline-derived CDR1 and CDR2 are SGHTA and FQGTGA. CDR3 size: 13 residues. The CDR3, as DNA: TGTGCCAGCAGCACCAGGGGGACAGATATGCAGTATTTT. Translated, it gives CASSTRGTDMQYF.

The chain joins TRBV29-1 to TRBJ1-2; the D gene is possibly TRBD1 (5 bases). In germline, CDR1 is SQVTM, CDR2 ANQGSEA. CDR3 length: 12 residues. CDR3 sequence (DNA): TGCATAATCCCGTCCAGGGCTGGTGGCTACACCTTC. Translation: CIIPSRAGGYTF. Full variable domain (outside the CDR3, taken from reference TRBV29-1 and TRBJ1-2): SAVISQKPSRDICQRGTSLTIQCQVDSQVTMMFWYRQQPGQSLTLIATANQGSEATYESGFVIDKFPISRPNLTFSTLTVSNMSPEDSSIYLCIIPSRAGGYTFGSGTRLTVV.

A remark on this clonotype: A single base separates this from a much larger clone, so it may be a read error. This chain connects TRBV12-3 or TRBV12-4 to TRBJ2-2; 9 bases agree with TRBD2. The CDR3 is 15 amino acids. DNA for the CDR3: TGTGCCAGCAGTTTTGGCGGGAGGGCGTCCGGGGAGCTGTCTTTT. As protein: CASSFGGRASGELSF.

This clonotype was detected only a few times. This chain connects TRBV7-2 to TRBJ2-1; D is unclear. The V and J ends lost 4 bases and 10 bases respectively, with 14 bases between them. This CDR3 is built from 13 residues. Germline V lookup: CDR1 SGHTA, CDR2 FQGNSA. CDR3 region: CASSYNSAGEQFF. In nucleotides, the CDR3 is TGTGCCAGCAGCTATAACAGCGCCGGGGAGCAGTTCTTC.

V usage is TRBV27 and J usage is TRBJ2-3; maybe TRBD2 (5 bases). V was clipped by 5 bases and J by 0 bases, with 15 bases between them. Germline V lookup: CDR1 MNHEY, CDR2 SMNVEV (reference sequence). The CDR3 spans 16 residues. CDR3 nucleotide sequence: TGTGCCAGCAGTCCATTAGCGAGCCCTAGCACAGATACGCAGTATTTT. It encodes CASSPLASPSTDTQYF.

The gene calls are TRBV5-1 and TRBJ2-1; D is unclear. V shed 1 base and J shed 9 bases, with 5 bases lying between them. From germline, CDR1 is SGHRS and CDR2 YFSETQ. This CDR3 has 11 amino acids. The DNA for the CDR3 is TGCGCCAGCAGCTTGCATAGTGAGCAGTTCTTC. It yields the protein CASSLHSEQFF.

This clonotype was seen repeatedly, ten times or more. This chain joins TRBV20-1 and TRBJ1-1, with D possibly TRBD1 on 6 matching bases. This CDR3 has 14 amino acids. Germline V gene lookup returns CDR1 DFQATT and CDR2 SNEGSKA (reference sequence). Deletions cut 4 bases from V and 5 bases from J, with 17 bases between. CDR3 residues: CSANLQGPRTEAFF. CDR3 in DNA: TGCAGTGCTAATCTACAGGGTCCGAGGACTGAAGCTTTCTTT.

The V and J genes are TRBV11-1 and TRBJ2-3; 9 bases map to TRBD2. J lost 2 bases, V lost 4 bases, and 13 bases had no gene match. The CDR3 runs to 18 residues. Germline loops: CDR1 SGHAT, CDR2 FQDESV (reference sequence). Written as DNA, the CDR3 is TGTGCCAGCAGCTACCCCCTTGGAGCGGGAGGACCCACAGATACGCAGTATTTT. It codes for CASSYPLGAGGPTDTQYF.

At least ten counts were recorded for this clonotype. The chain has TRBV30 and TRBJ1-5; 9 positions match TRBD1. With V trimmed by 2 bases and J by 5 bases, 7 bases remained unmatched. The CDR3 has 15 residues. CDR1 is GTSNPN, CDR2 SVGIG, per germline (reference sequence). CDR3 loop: CAWSHRDRVYQPQHF. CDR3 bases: TGTGCCTGGAGTCACCGGGACAGGGTTTATCAGCCCCAGCATTTT.

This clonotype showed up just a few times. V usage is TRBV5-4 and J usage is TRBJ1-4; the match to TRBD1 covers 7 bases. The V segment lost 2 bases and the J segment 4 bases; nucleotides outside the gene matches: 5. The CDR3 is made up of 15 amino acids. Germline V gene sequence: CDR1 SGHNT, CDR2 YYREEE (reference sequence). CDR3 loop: CASSFAGQDNEKLFF. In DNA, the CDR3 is TGTGCCAGCAGCTTCGCCGGACAGGATAATGAAAAACTGTTTTTT.

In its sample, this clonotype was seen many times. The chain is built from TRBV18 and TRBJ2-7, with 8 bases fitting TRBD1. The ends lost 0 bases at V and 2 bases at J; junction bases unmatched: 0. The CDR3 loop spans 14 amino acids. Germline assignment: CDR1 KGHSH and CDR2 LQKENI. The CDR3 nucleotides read TGTGCCAGCTCACCACCGGGACAGGCCTACGAGCAGTACTTC. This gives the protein CASSPPGQAYEQYF.

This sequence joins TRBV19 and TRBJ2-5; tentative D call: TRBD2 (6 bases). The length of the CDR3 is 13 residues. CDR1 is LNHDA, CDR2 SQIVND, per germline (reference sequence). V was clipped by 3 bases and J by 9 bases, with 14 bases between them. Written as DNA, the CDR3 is TGTGCCAGTAGTATGGTGGCTCCGGGGGCCCAGTACTTC. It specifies CASSMVAPGAQYF.